These 18 T cell receptor beta chains share one sample of origin, sequenced in a study of OX40 agonist ivuxolimab in advanced cancers. TCRdb's table, derived via immunoSEQ multiplex PCR, lists solely in-frame clones and lacks some. Among about 93,000 clones listed, 90% to 95% were seen once. This specimen consisted of CD4+ or CD8+ T cells sorted from blood, obtained in a trial of the OX40 agonist ivuxolimab. These receptor sequences come from an adult with an advanced solid tumor such as melanoma, head and neck, liver or kidney cancer.

V is TRBV9 and J is TRBJ1-2, with 8 bases matching TRBD1. The CDR3 loop spans 14 amino acids. The junction had 9 bases not matched to a gene; V was cut back by 4 bases and J by 7 bases. The germline V gene has CDR1 SGDLS and CDR2 YYNGEE. The CDR3 nucleotides are TGTGCCAGCAGCCCGGACAGGGTGCAAATTGGCTACACCTTC. Translated, it gives CASSPDRVQIGYTF.

This clone occurred once. V usage is TRBV5-1 and J usage is TRBJ2-7; 9 bases match TRBD1. The CDR3 spans 17 residues. The ends lost 5 bases at V and 2 bases at J; junction bases unmatched: 14. Germline V gene sequence: CDR1 SGHRS, CDR2 YFSETQ. This CDR3 is CASRPGTPGQGPYEQYF. DNA of the CDR3: TGCGCCAGCAGGCCCGGGACACCGGGACAGGGACCCTACGAGCAGTACTTC.

The table lists this clone with a few counts. This chain links TRBV9 with TRBJ1-6; the D is unclear. The CDR3 is made up of 12 amino acids. Between the trimmed V and J ends, which lost 0 bases and 10 bases, there was a span of 5 bases. Germline V gene sequence: CDR1 SGDLS, CDR2 YYNGEE. The DNA of the CDR3 is TGTGCCAGCAGCGTAGGCAAGTCACCCCTCCACTTT. Amino acid sequence: CASSVGKSPLHF.

The gene calls are TRBV6-1 and TRBJ2-3; 7 bases agree with TRBD1. V trimming: 6 bases; J trimming: 0 bases; junction bases outside the gene matches: 6. CDR3 length equals 15 residues. Germline CDR1 and CDR2: MNHNS and SASEGT. The CDR3 region is CASSDRAFSTDTQYF. CDR3 nucleotides: TGTGCCAGCAGCGACAGGGCTTTTAGCACAGATACGCAGTATTTT.

V usage is TRBV9 and J usage is TRBJ2-3, with TRBD1 as a possible D gene (5 bases). CDR3 length equals 16 residues. Germline assignment: CDR1 SGDLS and CDR2 YYNGEE. V lost 4 bases to trimming and J lost 1 base, with 16 bases between them. The CDR3: CASSSGGRVGTDTQYF. DNA for the CDR3: TGTGCCAGCAGCTCCGGCGGCAGGGTGGGCACAGATACGCAGTATTTT. Variable domain in full (rest from reference TRBV9 and TRBJ2-3): DSGVTQTPKHLITATGQRVTLRCSPRSGDLSVYWYQQSLDQGLQFLIQYYNGEERAKGNILERFSAQQFPDLHSELNLSSLELGDSALYFCASSSGGRVGTDTQYFGPGTRLTVL.

CDR3 sequence reads: CASSPRRDYEQYF. The CDR3 DNA follows: TGTGCCAGCAGTCCTAGACGAGACTACGAGCAGTACTTC. This rearrangement joins TRBV2 to TRBJ2-7; D is ambiguous. This CDR3 region has 13 residues. V gave up 5 bases and J gave up 3 bases, with 11 bases separating them. Per the germline V gene, CDR1 is SNHLY and CDR2 is FYNNEI. Full variable domain (outside the CDR3, taken from reference TRBV2 and TRBJ2-7): EPEVTQTPSHQVTQMGQEVILRCVPISNHLYFYWYRQILGQKVEFLVSFYNNEISEKSEIFDDQFSVERPDGSNFTLKIRSTKLEDSAMYFCASSPRRDYEQYFGPGTRLTVT.

The CDR3 DNA follows: TGTGCCAGCAGCTTCTTTAGCAATCAGCCCCAGCATTTT. Translating gives CASSFFSNQPQHF. This chain links TRBV7-2 with TRBJ1-5; the D is unclear. Trimming took 3 bases from V and 0 from J, leaving 3 bases between them. This CDR3 has 13 amino acids. The germline V gene has CDR1 SGHTA and CDR2 FQGNSA.

This clone was counted once. The genes are TRBV27 and TRBJ2-7; possible D gene TRBD1, 6 bases. Trimming left V 8 bases short and J 1 base short, with 12 bases between. Germline assignment: CDR1 MNHEY and CDR2 SMNVEV (reference sequence). The CDR3 covers 13 residues. The CDR3 DNA follows: TGTGCCAGCCGGTGGCAGGGGTCCTACGAGCAGTACTTC. Residues: CASRWQGSYEQYF.

The chain links TRBV27 to TRBJ2-7; the D is unclear. Between the trimmed V and J ends, which lost 6 bases and 1 base, there was a span of 10 bases. This CDR3 is 13 amino acids long. Germline CDR1 and CDR2: MNHEY and SMNVEV (reference sequence). Here the CDR3 reads CASSREASYEQYF. CDR3 sequence (DNA): TGTGCCAGCAGCCGCGAGGCATCCTACGAGCAGTACTTC.

As for this clone: The sample carries other DNA sequences with the same CDR3. This chain uses TRBV5-6 with TRBJ2-7; possible D gene TRBD2, 6 bases. The length of the CDR3 is 14 residues. Per germline, CDR1 SGHDT and CDR2 YYEEEE. Between the trimmed V and J ends, which lost 0 bases and 6 bases, there was a span of 13 bases. The CDR3 region is CASSLGGAGLEQYF. For the CDR3, the DNA is TGTGCCAGCAGCTTGGGTGGGGCGGGGCTCGAGCAGTACTTC.

The gene calls are TRBV5-1 and TRBJ1-6, with 7 bases lining up with TRBD1. With 0 bases clipped from V and 9 bases from J, the junction kept 9 bases outside the gene matches. Germline values: CDR1 SGHRS, CDR2 YFSETQ. The CDR3 consists of 16 residues. CDR3 in DNA: TGCGCCAGCAGCTTGGCCGTAGGGGGCGCGGTTTCACCCCTCCACTTT. It yields the protein CASSLAVGGAVSPLHF.

V gene TRBV7-9 combines with J gene TRBJ1-3, with D perhaps matching TRBD1 (5 bases). Trimming took off 6 bases at V and 3 bases at J, with 15 bases between the two ends. Per germline, CDR1 SEHNR and CDR2 FQNEAQ (reference sequence). CDR3 length: 15 amino acids. In DNA, the CDR3 is TGTGCCAGCAGACCCTCCGGGGCGATTGGAAACACCATATATTTT. As protein: CASRPSGAIGNTIYF.

The chain couples TRBV19 to TRBJ1-1; tentatively, D is TRBD1 (6 bases). Germline loops: CDR1 LNHDA, CDR2 SQIVND (reference sequence). V was cut by 6 bases and J by 1 base, with 18 bases left in between. The CDR3 extends over 16 amino acids. CDR3 DNA sequence: TGTGCCAGTAGCCAGACCCCGGGGGCGTCGAACACTGAAGCTTTCTTT. It is translated as CASSQTPGASNTEAFF.

The V call is TRBV19, the J call TRBJ2-1; 9 bases map to TRBD2. Germline V gives CDR1 LNHDA, CDR2 SQIVND (reference sequence). V shed 3 bases, J shed 6 bases, and the junction held 15 bases outside the gene matches. This CDR3 has 18 amino acids. The CDR3 nucleotides are TGTGCCAGTAGTATCAGGACGACTAGCGGCCCAGGAACCAATGAGCAGTTCTTC. Translated: CASSIRTTSGPGTNEQFF.

V gene TRBV27 combines with J gene TRBJ1-2; 8 bases fit TRBD1. Trimming at V came to 4 bases and at J to 5 bases, leaving 6 bases not matched to a gene. Germline assignment: CDR1 MNHEY and CDR2 SMNVEV (reference sequence). The CDR3 runs to 14 residues. For the CDR3, the DNA is TGTGCCAGCAGTTCCTTGAGGACAGGGTATGGCTACACCTTC. Its protein product is CASSSLRTGYGYTF.

The rearrangement uses TRBV5-1 and TRBJ1-1; 10 bases align to TRBD1. The CDR3 is 17 amino acids. The germline V gene encodes CDR1 SGHRS and CDR2 YFSETQ. The V segment lost 5 bases and the J segment 0 bases; nucleotides outside the gene matches: 10. The CDR3 bases are TGCGCCAGCAGTACCGGGACAGGGGTTTCCATGAACACTGAAGCTTTCTTT. This translates into CASSTGTGVSMNTEAFF.

V is TRBV7-9 and J is TRBJ2-2, with D unresolved. The germline gives CDR1 SEHNR, CDR2 FQNEAQ (reference sequence). Trimming cost V 2 bases and J 1 base, with 5 bases left between them. The CDR3 covers 14 residues. In DNA, the CDR3 is TGTGCCAGCAGCTTACTTATGAACACCGGGGAGCTGTTTTTT. Protein product: CASSLLMNTGELFF.

The chain has TRBV5-1 and TRBJ1-3; D might be TRBD1 (5 bases). Trimming left V 4 bases short and J 3 bases short, with 14 bases between. Germline V gene data show CDR1 as SGHRS and CDR2 as YFSETQ. The CDR3 extends over 15 amino acids. DNA for the CDR3: TGCGCCAGCAGCGGCCAGGGAACGGGTGGAAACACCATATATTTT. This encodes CASSGQGTGGNTIYF.